This TCR beta chain came from a study of T cells after somatic rescue of genetic block. Assay used: immunoSEQ multiplex PCR; TCRdb lists only in-frame clones, some missing. The profile covers more than 12,000 clones, with approximately 71% appearing a single time and less than 35% taken by the ten largest. The sequencing input was peripheral blood mononuclear cells (PBMCs). The source of this sequence is a man between 18 and 35 years old.

For the CDR3, the DNA is TGTGCCAGCAGCCAAGAATGGGGTCTAACTAATGAAAAACTGTTTTTT. Translated: CASSQEWGLTNEKLFF. This rearrangement joins TRBV14 to TRBJ1-4; D unclear. Between the trimmed V and J ends, which lost 0 bases and 1 base, there was a span of 9 bases. CDR1 and CDR2 from the germline V gene are SGHDN and FVKESK. This CDR3 is 16 amino acids long.